A single sample is the source of the 25 T cell receptor beta chains below, sequenced in a study of neoadjuvant anti-PD-1 for oral cavity cancer. Profiled with immunoSEQ multiplex PCR; TCRdb holds only in-frame clones, not every one. The sample gives 80,000 to 95,000 clones, approximately 80% of which show up once; around 3.1% is in the top ten. Sequenced material: PBMCs, taken before nivolumab (anti-PD-1) treatment. The receptors were gathered from a person between 40 and 80 years old with oral cavity squamous cell carcinoma.

The table lists this clone with a few counts. The chain employs TRBV6-1 and TRBJ2-7, with no clear D. This CDR3 spans 11 amino acids. From germline, CDR1 is MNHNS and CDR2 SASEGT. V gave up 2 bases and J gave up 6 bases, with 5 bases separating them. The CDR3 sequence: CASSERVEQYF. As DNA, the CDR3 is TGTGCCAGCAGTGAAAGGGTCGAGCAGTACTTC.

V usage is TRBV6-6 and J usage is TRBJ2-7, with a possible D match to TRBD2 (6 bases). CDR1 and CDR2 (germline): MNHNY, SVGAGI (reference sequence). V shed 6 bases and J shed 3 bases, with 18 bases lying between them. CDR3 size: 15 residues. CDR3 protein: CASSQPSAANYEQYF. CDR3 DNA sequence: TGTGCCAGCAGCCAACCTAGCGCCGCTAACTACGAGCAGTACTTC.

J is TRBJ1-5 and V is TRBV6-1; D gene uncertain. Germline values: CDR1 MNHNS, CDR2 SASEGT. V lost 0 bases to trimming and J lost 5 bases, with 2 bases between them. The CDR3 runs to 12 residues. This CDR3 is CASSEADQPQHF. The CDR3, as DNA: TGTGCCAGCAGTGAAGCGGATCAGCCCCAGCATTTT.

The chain recombines TRBV7-8 with TRBJ1-5; TRBD1 aligns across 10 bases. V was pared by 5 bases and J by 3 bases, with 13 bases of the junction left unmatched. The CDR3 extends over 18 amino acids. CDR1 and CDR2 from the germline V gene are SGHVS and FQNEAQ. The CDR3 nucleotides read TGTGCCAGCAGCGAATCGCCCGGGACAGGGGCCCTCAATCAGCCCCAGCATTTT. This gives the protein CASSESPGTGALNQPQHF.

This rearrangement joins TRBV9 to TRBJ1-2; 12 positions match TRBD1. CDR1 is SGDLS, CDR2 YYNGEE, per germline. The CDR3 length is 16 residues. V lost 1 base, J lost 8 bases, and 9 bases stayed unmatched. CDR3 sequence reads: CASSVSPGQGAYGYTF. As DNA, the CDR3 is TGTGCCAGCAGCGTATCCCCGGGACAGGGGGCATACGGCTACACCTTC.

The chain combines TRBV6-1 with TRBJ2-7, with no clear D. The germline CDR1 and CDR2 sequences are MNHNS and SASEGT. V was cut by 7 bases and J by 2 bases, with 12 bases left in between. CDR3 length equals 13 residues. CDR3 sequence: CASILDGTYEQYF. The CDR3 DNA follows: TGTGCCAGCATCCTGGACGGTACCTACGAGCAGTACTTC.

J is TRBJ1-5 and V is TRBV15; D is uncertain. The CDR3 has 14 amino acids. The germline V and J ends were trimmed by 3 bases and 5 bases, with 11 bases remaining between them. The germline gives CDR1 LNHNV, CDR2 YYDKDF (reference sequence). Here the CDR3 reads CATSSITRDQPQHF. The CDR3 DNA reads as TGTGCCACCAGCAGTATCACTAGGGATCAGCCCCAGCATTTT.

The J gene is TRBJ2-1, the V gene TRBV21-1. TRBV21-1 is tagged as a pseudogene. The CDR3 spans 13 residues. The CDR3 protein is CASSRVRYNEQFF. The CDR3 coding sequence is TGTGCCAGCAGCAGGGTCCGGTACAATGAGCAGTTCTTC.

The rearrangement joins TRBV11-2 to TRBJ2-6; D may be TRBD1 (6 bases). V was shortened by 4 bases and J by 0 bases, with 13 bases between the two germline ends. Germline CDR1 is SGHAT and CDR2 is FQNNGV. This CDR3 is built from 17 residues. The DNA for the CDR3 is TGTGCCAGCAGCTCCGGACAGTCTCTCTCTGGGGCCAACGTCCTGACTTTC. As protein: CASSSGQSLSGANVLTF.

The chain links TRBV2 to TRBJ1-5; TRBD1 matches 7 bases. The CDR3 extends over 15 amino acids. Germline V gives CDR1 SNHLY, CDR2 FYNNEI. Trimming at V came to 6 bases and at J to 2 bases, leaving 7 bases not matched to a gene. The CDR3 protein is CASSRGQLGNQPQHF. The CDR3 DNA is TGTGCCAGCAGCAGGGGACAGCTGGGCAATCAGCCCCAGCATTTT.

J is TRBJ2-1 and V is TRBV5-1, with D unclear. Trimming took off 0 bases at V and 0 bases at J, with 7 bases between the two ends. Germline V gives CDR1 SGHRS, CDR2 YFSETQ. CDR3 size: 15 residues. CDR3 coding DNA: TGCGCCAGCAGCTTGGACTTGGGCTCCTACAATGAGCAGTTCTTC. Its translation: CASSLDLGSYNEQFF.

The CDR3, as DNA: TGTGCCAGCAGTTTCCAGGGGGCAGGGAAGACCCAGTACTTC. Translation gives CASSFQGAGKTQYF. V and J are TRBV6-5 and TRBJ2-5, with 8 bases identical to TRBD1. V lost 4 bases, J lost 6 bases, and 7 bases stayed unmatched. The CDR3 has 14 residues. Per germline, CDR1 MNHEY and CDR2 SVGAGI.

The gene calls are TRBV5-3 and TRBJ2-2, with TRBD2 identical over 8 bases. TRBV5-3 is placed among ORFs of uncertain function. The ends lost 2 bases at V and 5 bases at J; junction bases unmatched: 5. This CDR3 is built from 15 residues. CDR3 DNA: TGTGCCAGAAGCTTTTACGGGAGGGGTACCGGGGAGCTGTTTTTT. Residues: CARSFYGRGTGELFF.

The chain combines TRBV2 with TRBJ2-1; no clear D gene. Germline values: CDR1 SNHLY, CDR2 FYNNEI. The CDR3 sequence is 16 residues long. Trimming cost V 4 bases and J 0 bases, with 13 bases left between them. CDR3 DNA sequence: TGTGCCAGCAGTGGGCCAGGAGAGAGCTCCTACAATGAGCAGTTCTTC. Its protein is CASSGPGESSYNEQFF.

This chain joins TRBV30 and TRBJ2-2; D may be TRBD2 (6 bases). V lost 0 bases, J lost 4 bases, and 12 bases lay in between. CDR3 length: 15 residues. The germline gives CDR1 GTSNPN, CDR2 SVGIG (reference sequence). The CDR3 sequence is CAWSVMRGLTGELFF. The CDR3 DNA is TGTGCCTGGAGTGTTATGCGGGGCCTCACCGGGGAGCTGTTTTTT.

Worth noting for this clone: A read error may account for a junction end that differs from germline. The chain employs TRBV6-1 and TRBJ2-7; D is unclear. Germline V CDR1 and CDR2: MNHNS, SASEGT. The CDR3 is 13 amino acids. The CDR3 protein is CASSEAIINGKDF. CDR3 sequence (DNA): TGTGCCAGCAGTGAAGCTATAATCAACGGCAAGGACTTC.

This clone was seen only a few times. The J gene is TRBJ1-1, the V gene TRBV5-1, with a weak D call TRBD1 (5 bases). The germline V gene has CDR1 SGHRS and CDR2 YFSETQ. Trimming stripped 4 bases from V and 1 base from J, with 11 bases between. The CDR3 loop spans 14 amino acids. CDR3 region: CASSIGGANTEAFF. Here the CDR3 DNA reads TGCGCCAGCAGCATTGGTGGGGCGAACACTGAAGCTTTCTTT.

This chain connects TRBV6-1 to TRBJ1-2; 7 bases agree with TRBD1. Germline lookup yields CDR1 MNHNS and CDR2 SASEGT. V trimming: 1 base; J trimming: 0 bases; junction bases outside the gene matches: 5. The CDR3 has 16 amino acids. CDR3 residues: CASSEGADRSNYGYTF. The CDR3 coding sequence is TGTGCCAGCAGTGAAGGGGCGGACAGGTCTAACTATGGCTACACCTTC.

This chain connects TRBV19 to TRBJ1-1; weak D call: TRBD1 (6 bases). This CDR3 contains 13 residues. Per the germline V gene, CDR1 is LNHDA and CDR2 is SQIVND (reference sequence). V lost 3 bases and J lost 1, with 6 bases in between. The CDR3 region is CASSMGANTEAFF. The CDR3 DNA follows: TGTGCCAGTAGTATGGGGGCGAACACTGAAGCTTTCTTT.

This clone was seen once. This chain joins TRBV11-1 and TRBJ2-1; D is perhaps TRBD2 (6 bases). CDR1 is SGHAT and CDR2 is FQDESV in the germline V gene (reference sequence). Trimming took off 0 bases at V and 8 bases at J, with 8 bases between the two ends. The CDR3 consists of 13 residues. The CDR3 DNA follows: TGTGCCAGCAGCTTAGCGGAGGGCCATGAGCAGTTCTTC. Protein sequence: CASSLAEGHEQFF.

The chain employs TRBV5-4 and TRBJ2-6, with D perhaps matching TRBD1 (6 bases). Germline CDR1 and CDR2: SGHNT and YYREEE (reference sequence). Between the trimmed V and J ends, which lost 5 bases and 0 bases, there was a span of 18 bases. CDR3 length equals 18 residues. For the CDR3, the DNA is TGTGCCAGCAGTAACTTGGGGCAGGGGAGCTCTGGGGCCAACGTCCTGACTTTC. Translated: CASSNLGQGSSGANVLTF.

DNA for the CDR3: TGTGCCAGTATAGAGGGACAGGGACGGTGGAGTGGCTACACCTTC. Its translation is CASIEGQGRWSGYTF. V usage is TRBV19 and J usage is TRBJ1-2, with TRBD1 matching over 9 bases. This CDR3 spans 15 amino acids. Germline V gene lookup returns CDR1 LNHDA and CDR2 SQIVND (reference sequence). The V and J ends lost 7 bases and 7 bases, in that order; junction bases with no gene match: 13.

The V call is TRBV11-3, the J call TRBJ1-1; a possible D gene is TRBD1 (6 bases). The germline CDR1 and CDR2 sequences are SGHNT and YENEEA. V was clipped by 3 bases and J by 4 bases, with 9 bases between them. The CDR3 has 13 residues. CDR3 DNA: TGTGCCAGCAGCTTTAACAGGGTCACTGAAGCTTTCTTT. Translation gives CASSFNRVTEAFF.

This chain joins TRBV29-1 and TRBJ2-1, with TRBD2 as a possible D gene (6 bases). The V end was cut by 1 base, the J end by 7 bases, with 14 bases between. The CDR3 contains 14 residues. CDR1 SQVTM and CDR2 ANQGSEA come from the germline V gene. CDR3 in DNA: TGCAGCGTTGAAGGGGAGGAGGCGTCTAATGAGCAGTTCTTC. Encoded protein: CSVEGEEASNEQFF.

V usage is TRBV27 and J usage is TRBJ2-7; unclear D gene. The CDR3 contains 13 residues. Germline CDR1 is MNHEY and CDR2 is SMNVEV (reference sequence). V shed 2 bases and J shed 2 bases, with 7 bases lying between them. DNA of the CDR3: TGTGCCAGCAGTTTAGGGCTAACCTACGAGCAGTACTTC. Translated: CASSLGLTYEQYF.